A selection of T cell receptor beta chains follows, all from one sample in a study of blood T cell repertoires in COVID-19. Generated by immunoSEQ multiplex PCR, the TCRdb table keeps only in-frame clones and is missing some. There are about 240,000 clones in the sample; roughly four fifths occur only once, and more than 4% lies in the top ten. Sequencing input: peripheral blood. Receptors were obtained from a man aged 50-60 years with acute or convalescent COVID-19. CDR3s include the opening cysteine and the closing phenylalanine or tryptophan. The D gene is left open where the match is weak. Some rows have no size entry. The others give once, few or many, or a class for an expanded clone.

size	V	length	D	J	DNA	CDR3
.	TRBV4-2	16	.	TRBJ1-3	TGTGCCAGCAGCCAAGATTCCTCAGTACCTGGAAACACCATATATTTT	CASSQDSSVPGNTIYF
once	TRBV7-9	13	.	TRBJ2-7	TGTGCCAGCAGCTTAGGCAACGAGCGCGAGCAGTACTTC	CASSLGNEREQYF
.	TRBV11-2	16	TRBD1	TRBJ1-2	TGTGCCAGCAGCCGGGGGACCGGGACAGGCCTCTATGGCTACACCTTC	CASSRGTGTGLYGYTF
.	TRBV19	10	.	TRBJ1-1	TGTGCCAGGTACAGGGCCCAAGCTTTCTTT	CARYRAQAFF
.	TRBV11-1	16	TRBD1	TRBJ1-6	TGTGCCAGCAGACTGACAGGGACCAGTAAGAATTCACCCCTCCACTTT	CASRLTGTSKNSPLHF
.	TRBV5-4	15	TRBD2	TRBJ2-1	TGTGCCAGCAGCTTGGCGGCTAGCGGGAGGAATGAGCAGTTCTTC	CASSLAASGRNEQFF
.	TRBV9	14	TRBD2	TRBJ2-3	TGTGCCAGCAGCGTAGCTAGCGGGGCCGACTCGCAGTATTTT	CASSVASGADSQYF
.	TRBV7-9	14	TRBD1	TRBJ1-1	TGTGCCAGCAGCGGACAGGGGAGGGACACTGAAGCTTTCTTT	CASSGQGRDTEAFF
.	TRBV28	14	TRBD1	TRBJ2-1	TGTGCCTTAGGACGCACAGGGGTTTACAATGAGCAGTTCTTC	CALGRTGVYNEQFF
once	TRBV27	14	TRBD2	TRBJ2-7	TGTGCCAGCAGGCGGACTAGCGGGGGATACGAGCAGTACTTC	CASRRTSGGYEQYF
.	TRBV4-1	15	.	TRBJ2-7	TGCGCCAGCAGCCTTAGACAGGGAGGTATCCACGAGCAGTACTTC	CASSLRQGGIHEQYF
.	TRBV14	18	TRBD1	TRBJ1-1	TGTGCCAGCCGGGACTTGGGGTCGACAGGGTTGGTGAACACTGAAGCTTTCTTT	CASRDLGSTGLVNTEAFF
.	TRBV2	14	.	TRBJ1-4	TGTGCCAGCACGTGGGGCCCACCTTATATTGGGCTGTTTTTT	CASTWGPPYIGLFF
few	TRBV5-4	16	TRBD1	TRBJ2-3	TGTGCCAGCAGGCTCCAGGGGGCCGGAGGCACAGATACGCAGTATTTT	CASRLQGAGGTDTQYF
.	TRBV5-1	12	.	TRBJ2-5	TGCGCCAGCAGCTTGAACTTTGAGACCCAGTACTTC	CASSLNFETQYF
.	TRBV7-6	18	.	TRBJ1-3	TGTGCCAGCAGCTTAGCGCCGGTGGGGGCCAACTCTGGAAACACCATATATTTT	CASSLAPVGANSGNTIYF
.	TRBV6-5	14	.	TRBJ2-5	TGTGCCAGCAGCCCAGGTCGTCCCCAAGAGACCCAGTACTTC	CASSPGRPQETQYF
once	TRBV6-5	14	TRBD2	TRBJ2-3	TGTGCCAGCAGTTACACTCTAGCGGGAGATACGCAGTATTTT	CASSYTLAGDTQYF
.	TRBV18	13	.	TRBJ1-1	TGTGCCAGCTCAGAGGGCCAGAACACTGAAGCTTTCTTT	CASSEGQNTEAFF
.	TRBV7-9	16	TRBD1	TRBJ1-3	TGTGCCAGCAGCGGCCGGGACAGGGGGTCTGGAAACACCATATATTTT	CASSGRDRGSGNTIYF
.	TRBV27	17	TRBD2	TRBJ2-5	TGTGCCAGCAAAACCGGGACTAGCGGGAGGGCCCTCGAGACCCAGTACTTC	CASKTGTSGRALETQYF
.	TRBV7-8	15	TRBD2	TRBJ2-3	TGTGCCAGCAGCTTACAGCGGGGGAGCACAGATACGCAGTATTTT	CASSLQRGSTDTQYF
.	TRBV28	16	.	TRBJ1-2	TGTGCCAGCAGGGCCCCCGGGACATGGAGGAACTATGGCTACACCTTC	CASRAPGTWRNYGYTF
few	TRBV19	14	.	TRBJ1-2	TGTGCCAGTAGAACCCAGGGAGGGGAATCTGGCTACACCTTC	CASRTQGGESGYTF
.	TRBV12-5	16	TRBD2	TRBJ2-5	TGTGCTAGTGGTTTGGGGACTAGCGGGGGATACGAGACCCAGTACTTC	CASGLGTSGGYETQYF
.	TRBV15	15	.	TRBJ1-4	TGTGCCACCAGCAGACGTCAGACAACTAATGAAAAACTGTTTTTT	CATSRRQTTNEKLFF
once	TRBV10-3	13	TRBD2	TRBJ2-1	TGTGCCATCAGCCCGACTAGCGGGGATGAGCAGTTCTTC	CAISPTSGDEQFF
.	TRBV7-9	14	.	TRBJ1-3	TGTGCCAGCACGGGGCAGGGTGCTGGAAACACCATATATTTT	CASTGQGAGNTIYF
once	TRBV5-1	14	.	TRBJ2-2	TGCGCCAGCAGCTTGGGACAAGACACCGGGGAGCTGTTTTTT	CASSLGQDTGELFF
.	TRBV10-1	15	.	TRBJ2-5	TGCGCCAGCAGTGAGGGCAGCTCAGGACAAGAGACCCAGTACTTC	CASSEGSSGQETQYF
.	TRBV6-6	15	TRBD1	TRBJ1-4	TGTGCCAGCAGCCCACAGGGGCCCCTTGATGAAAAACTGTTTTTT	CASSPQGPLDEKLFF
.	TRBV7-3	14	.	TRBJ2-3	TGTGCCAGCAGCTCGGACACCGGCACAGATACGCAGTATTTT	CASSSDTGTDTQYF
few	TRBV24-1	12	.	TRBJ1-5	TGTGCCACCAGCGACCGGGGTCAGCCCCAGCATTTT	CATSDRGQPQHF
.	TRBV5-1	14	TRBD1	TRBJ2-7	TGCGCCAGCAGCTGGGGACAGGGGAACTCCGAGCAGTACTTC	CASSWGQGNSEQYF
.	TRBV12-3/TRBV12-4	11	.	TRBJ1-2	TGTGCCAGCAGTTTAGGTCAGATCTACACCTTC	CASSLGQIYTF
.	TRBV9	17	TRBD1	TRBJ2-3	TGTGCCAGCAGCGCATCCGGGACAGGGGGCTTCACAGATACGCAGTATTTT	CASSASGTGGFTDTQYF
few	TRBV2	13	TRBD1	TRBJ2-7	TGTGCCAGCAGTGCCGGGACAGGCTACGAGCAGTACTTC	CASSAGTGYEQYF
.	TRBV19	14	.	TRBJ2-7	TGTGCCAGTAGTATCGGTCCAGGGTTGGTTGGGCAGTACTTC	CASSIGPGLVGQYF
.	TRBV7-2	16	TRBD2	TRBJ2-2	TGTGCCAGCAGCTTAGAAGCGGGAGGGCCGCCCGGGGAGCTGTTTTTT	CASSLEAGGPPGELFF
.	TRBV2	16	TRBD1	TRBJ2-2	TGTGCCAGCAGGATAACAGGGGGCAGAGGCACCGGGGAGCTGTTTTTT	CASRITGGRGTGELFF
few	TRBV2	13	.	TRBJ2-7	TGTGCCAGCCATAGTGGAGAAACCTACGAGCAGTACTTC	CASHSGETYEQYF